This TCR beta chain appears in the sequencing data of a study of blood T cell repertoires in COVID-19. Libraries were prepared by immunoSEQ multiplex PCR; TCRdb keeps only in-frame clonotypes and omits some of them. The repertoire holds a few hundred thousand clones, with 89% as singletons. The CDR3 length is 17 residues. With 2 bases clipped from V and 0 bases from J, the junction kept 9 bases outside the gene matches. Germline loops: CDR1 MDHEN, CDR2 SYDVKM. Sequences were obtained from peripheral blood. The TCR was taken from a woman in her thirties or forties who had recovered from COVID-19. The gene calls are TRBV28 and TRBJ2-7, with 8 bases lining up with TRBD1. CDR3 in DNA: TGTGCCAGCAGTTTAACAGGGGGTCCTCTCGCCTCCTACGAGCAGTACTTC. It is translated as CASSLTGGPLASYEQYF.